The T cell receptor (beta chain) under discussion was sequenced for a study of T cell clonality in common variable immunodeficiency (dated by TCRdb to about 2015). From its cysteine to its phenylalanine, the CDR3 spans 17 amino acids. Shown are 42 bases from within the CDR3, in frame from base 1. At the junction V is shortened by 0 bases and J by 0 bases; bases outside the gene matches: 6. CDR1 SGHRS and CDR2 YFSETQ were looked up in the germline V gene. The investigation overall reported the following: Compared with healthy controls, CVID subjects showed increased TCRbeta clonality (t-test p = 0.018), a feature most characteristic of about a third of subjects. It was noted by the authors that sequencing of the repertoires of T cell subpopulations would be needed to clarify the cause of the increased clonality in CVID. Despite equal DNA input, controls averaged about 79,000 unique sequences per sample versus around 30,000 in CVID samples. Fewer TCRbeta clones were shared among CVID subjects than among healthy controls (p < 0.0001). Correlations of repertoire features with clinical complications were constrained by heterogeneity among patients within the CVID cohort. Reportedly, TCRbeta sequences from CVID had fewer deletions and N-nucleotide insertions, and highly modified clones with 13 or more V deletions were absent from CVID.

Equivalent amounts of genomic DNA from CVID and control samples were used as sequencing input. For every sample, a 60 bp segment covering the rearranged TCRbeta CDR3 region was amplified and then sequenced. The immunoSEQ assay, a bias-corrected multiplex PCR combined with high-throughput sequencing, was used for TCRbeta amplification. Processing in the source paper ran as follows. Every unique nucleotide sequence counted as a clone and was annotated with V, D and J genes, copy number and frequency. Sequences were labeled productive if in frame, and non-productive if out of frame or containing stop codons. As previously described, Shannon's entropy was used to calculate clonality. The predicted amino acid sequences of productive clones were used to derive mean CDR3 Kyte-Doolittle hydropathy. Hierarchical clustering of scaled V gene usage was performed with the R hclust function using Manhattan distance and complete linkage. To assess clone sharing by CDR3 amino acid sequence, 12 repertoires per group were resampled over 100 rounds. The repertoires were screened for 65 to 75 published EBV-specific TCRbeta sequences and roughly 240 published CMV-specific TCRbeta sequences. A couple of CVID samples that yielded fewer than 10,000 sequences were excluded from the analysis, so 42 CVID repertoires were retained. This is the immuneACCESS table as TCRdb keeps it, with only in-frame sequences that have V and J called. A part of the clones is gone; compared with another copy, unresolved V genes explain less than half, and the rest is unexplained. V and J calls and clone size are copied from that table; D and trimming were computed from the DNA. The sample has approximately 75,000 clones on record, with no singletons. 0.8% of the sample belongs to the ten largest clones.

This clone was counted ten times or more. The target of this receptor is not known. The read ends 3 residues early relative to the CDR3; the germline J gene fills the gap. Most of the CVID patients and most of the healthy controls were of Caucasian heritage. Heparinized peripheral whole blood samples of roughly 5 to 8.5 ml were collected from each donor. Genomic DNA from adults with common variable immune deficiency (CVID) and from healthy adult controls was used to sequence TCRbeta CDR3 repertoires. There were about 22 healthy adult volunteers in the control group (around twelve female and roughly ten male), ranging in age from about 23 to 66 years, with a mean age of roughly 35. Diluted blood was subjected to density centrifugation over Hypaque 1077 or Ficoll-Paque for isolation of peripheral blood mononuclear cells. Genomic DNA was obtained from unsorted mononuclear cells using either Qiagen column purification or a centrifugation-based method.

Sequencing was done on a sample of peripheral blood mononuclear cells. The TCR comes from a person between 18 and 69 years old in good health. Rearrangement joined TRBV5-1 to TRBJ1-3; 7 of the junction bases match TRBD1. The sequenced CDR3 bases are TGCGCCAGCAGCTTGGAGGGGGCCCGGACCTCTGGAAACACC. Protein translation: CASSLEGARTSGNT. The whole CDR3 sequence is CASSLEGARTSGNTIYF.